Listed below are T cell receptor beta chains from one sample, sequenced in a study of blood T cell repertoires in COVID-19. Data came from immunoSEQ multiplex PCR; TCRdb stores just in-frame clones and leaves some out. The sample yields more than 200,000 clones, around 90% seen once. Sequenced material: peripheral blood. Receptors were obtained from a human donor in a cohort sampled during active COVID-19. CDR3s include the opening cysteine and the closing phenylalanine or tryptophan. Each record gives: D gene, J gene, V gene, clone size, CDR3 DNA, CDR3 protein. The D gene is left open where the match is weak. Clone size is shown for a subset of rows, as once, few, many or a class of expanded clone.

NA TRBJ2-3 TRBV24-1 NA TGTGCCACCAGTGGAGACAGGAAAAGAGATACGCAGTATTTT CATSGDRKRDTQYF
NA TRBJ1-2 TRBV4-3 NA TGCGCCAGCACCTCTTACTGGAGTGGGGAGGTCCCCCCAACTGGCTACACCTTC CASTSYWSGEVPPTGYTF
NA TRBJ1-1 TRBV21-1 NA TGTGCCAGCAGCAAAGGAGAAAGAGGAGACACTGAAGCTTTCTTT CASSKGERGDTEAFF
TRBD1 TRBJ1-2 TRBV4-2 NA TGTGCCAGCAGCCAAGATTTCGTCCAGGGGGAACTTGGAGACTATGGCTACACCTTC CASSQDFVQGELGDYGYTF
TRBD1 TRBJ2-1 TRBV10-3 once TGTGCCAGCCAGAGACAGGGAACACACAATGAGCAGTTCTTC CASQRQGTHNEQFF
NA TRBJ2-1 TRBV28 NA TGTGCCAGCACCCGACTAGATATTGGTGAGCAGTTCTTC CASTRLDIGEQFF
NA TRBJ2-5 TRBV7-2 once TGTGCCAGCAGCTTAGGGAGGGTGGAGACCCAGTACTTC CASSLGRVETQYF
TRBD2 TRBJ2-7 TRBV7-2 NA TGTGCCAGCAGCTTAGTCCTAGCGGGAGCACGGGAGCAGTACTTC CASSLVLAGAREQYF
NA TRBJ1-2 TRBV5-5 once TGTGCCAGCAGCTTGGTCTTTGTAATAGACAGTTGGATCTATGGCTACACCTTC CASSLVFVIDSWIYGYTF
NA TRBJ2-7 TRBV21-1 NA TGTGCCAGCAGCGGGCAGCTTACGAGGGAGTACTTC CASSGQLTREYF
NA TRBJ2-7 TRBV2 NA TGTGCCAGCAGTCCCAGGGGAAGCTCCTACGAGCAGTACTTC CASSPRGSSYEQYF
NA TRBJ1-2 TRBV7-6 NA TGTGCAAGTTTTATAGGGTCCCCCCCGGGATATTATGGCTACACCTTC CASFIGSPPGYYGYTF
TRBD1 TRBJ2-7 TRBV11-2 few TGTGCCAGCAGCTTGGGTAAGACAGGGAAGGTATACGAGCAGTACTTC CASSLGKTGKVYEQYF
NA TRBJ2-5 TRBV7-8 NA TGTGCCAGCAGCTTGGCAGAAATCGAGACCCAGTACTTC CASSLAEIETQYF
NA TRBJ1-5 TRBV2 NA TGTGCCAGCACTCTATCCAATCAGCCCCAGCATTTT CASTLSNQPQHF
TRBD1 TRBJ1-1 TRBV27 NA TGTGCCAGCAGGACGGGACAGGTGAACACTGAAGCTTTCTTT CASRTGQVNTEAFF
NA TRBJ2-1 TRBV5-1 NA TGCGCCAGCTTTTTTGGCGGCTCCTACAATGAGCAGTTCTTC CASFFGGSYNEQFF
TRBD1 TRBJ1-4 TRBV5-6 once TGTGCCAGCAGCTTCTACGGACAGGGTTATGAAAAACTGTTTTTT CASSFYGQGYEKLFF
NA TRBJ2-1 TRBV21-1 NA TGTGCCAGCAGGGTGGGAAGAGGACAGGGGAACAATGAGCAGTTCTTC CASRVGRGQGNNEQFF
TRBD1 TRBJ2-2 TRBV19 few TGTGCCAGTAACAGGGGGAACACCGGGGAGCTGTTTTTT CASNRGNTGELFF
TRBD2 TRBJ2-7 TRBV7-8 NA TGTGCCAGCAGCCAAATAGCGGGCCAAGGCTACGAGCAGTACTTC CASSQIAGQGYEQYF
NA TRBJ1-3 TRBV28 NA TGTGCCAGCAGTTTGGGAAGGGGTCAAAACACCATATATTTT CASSLGRGQNTIYF
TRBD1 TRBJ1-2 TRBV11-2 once TGTGCCAGCAGCTCAGGGGGGCAGGGGGTCGATGGCTACACCTTC CASSSGGQGVDGYTF
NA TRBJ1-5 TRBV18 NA TGTGCCAGCTCACCAACAGACGTCAATCAGCCCCAGCATTTT CASSPTDVNQPQHF
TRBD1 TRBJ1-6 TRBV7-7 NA TGTGCCAGCAGCTTAGGCCAGGGGGCGAATTCACCCCTCCACTTT CASSLGQGANSPLHF